A single sample gave rise to the 27 T cell receptor beta chains below, sequenced in a study of blood T cell repertoires in COVID-19. Profiling relied on immunoSEQ multiplex PCR, and the TCRdb table lists in-frame clones only, not all of them. The table has around 58,000 clones, approximately 78% seen once. The specimen sequenced was PBMCs or T cells enriched from blood (not recorded which). The receptors here all came from a woman in her 40s with acute COVID-19.

V usage is TRBV11-2 and J usage is TRBJ1-4, with D hard to call. V shed 6 bases and J shed 7 bases, with 12 bases lying between them. This CDR3 has 13 amino acids. Germline lookup yields CDR1 SGHAT and CDR2 FQNNGV. For the CDR3, the DNA is TGTGCCAGCAGTCTAGAGGGCGGTGAAAAACTGTTTTTT. This translates into CASSLEGGEKLFF.

The rearrangement joins TRBV7-9 to TRBJ1-3; D call uncertain. The CDR3 length is 13 residues. Germline CDR1 and CDR2: SEHNR and FQNEAQ (reference sequence). The germline V and J ends were trimmed by 5 bases and 5 bases, with 10 bases remaining between them. CDR3 nucleotide sequence: TGTGCCAGCAGCCCAGAGGGCAGAAACACCATATATTTT. This sequence encodes CASSPEGRNTIYF.

The CDR3 DNA reads as TGTGCCATCAGTGAGGGACAGGGTAGCAATCAGCCCCAGCATTTT. Its protein is CAISEGQGSNQPQHF. The chain carries TRBV10-3 and TRBJ1-5, with 8 bases lining up with TRBD1. CDR1 and CDR2 (germline): ENHRY, SYGVKD. V trimming: 2 bases; J trimming: 0 bases; junction bases outside the gene matches: 0. The CDR3 totals 15 residues.

This clone was observed a handful of times. V and J are TRBV7-9 and TRBJ1-1; D is ambiguous. Trimming took 5 bases from V and 1 from J, leaving 8 bases between them. The CDR3 extends over 13 amino acids. CDR1 SEHNR and CDR2 FQNEAQ come from the germline V gene (reference sequence). The CDR3 nucleotides read TGTGCCAGCAGCCGGGAACAGAACACTGAAGCTTTCTTT. Translating it yields CASSREQNTEAFF.

The V and J genes are TRBV3-1 (or the pseudogene TRBV3-2) and TRBJ2-4, with 10 positions matching TRBD1. Unmatched junction bases numbered 3, after V lost 6 bases and J lost 1 base. Per the germline V gene, CDR1 is LGHDT and CDR2 is YNNKEL (reference sequence). This CDR3 has 15 residues. CDR3: CASSPDRGAKNIQYF. The CDR3 DNA follows: TGTGCCAGCAGTCCGGACAGGGGGGCCAAAAACATTCAGTACTTC.

V and J are TRBV19 and TRBJ2-4; TRBD2 aligns across 8 bases. The germline gives CDR1 LNHDA, CDR2 SQIVND (reference sequence). The ends lost 4 bases at V and 9 bases at J; junction bases unmatched: 8. This CDR3 region has 14 residues. The CDR3 protein is CASSSRTSPSIQYF. The CDR3 nucleotides read TGTGCCAGTAGTAGTCGGACTAGCCCAAGCATTCAGTACTTC.

This clone has just one count. This chain connects TRBV6-1 to TRBJ1-3; D is ambiguous. Germline V gives CDR1 MNHNS, CDR2 SASEGT. V lost 2 bases, J lost 4 bases, and 18 bases lay in between. The CDR3 runs to 17 residues. The CDR3 coding sequence is TGTGCCAGCAGTGAAACCCCGGGTTTTAAGGCCGGAAACACCATATATTTT. This sequence encodes CASSETPGFKAGNTIYF.

V gene TRBV19 combines with J gene TRBJ2-4, with a tentative D call TRBD2 (6 bases). Germline values: CDR1 LNHDA, CDR2 SQIVND (reference sequence). The CDR3 runs 15 residues. Deletions cut 7 bases from V and 5 bases from J, with 18 bases between. CDR3 bases: TGTGCCAGTACCGCCGGCGGGGCGGCCGAAAACATTCAGTACTTC. Amino acids: CASTAGGAAENIQYF.

The rearrangement uses TRBV9 and TRBJ1-2, with 9 bases matching TRBD1. Germline V gene lookup returns CDR1 SGDLS and CDR2 YYNGEE. V was clipped by 5 bases and J by 2 bases; unmatched bases: 7. The CDR3 length is 15 residues. CDR3 nucleotides: TGTGCCAGCAGGGCCGGGACAGGGAGAAACTATGGCTACACCTTC. Translation gives CASRAGTGRNYGYTF.

The gene calls are TRBV6-5 and TRBJ2-1, with 7 bases that match TRBD1. The CDR3 totals 14 residues. Germline CDR1 MNHEY, CDR2 SVGAGI. With V trimmed by 5 bases and J by 7 bases, 8 bases remained unmatched. CDR3 sequence (DNA): TGTGCCAGCAGTCGACTAAGGGACAGTAATGAGCAGTTCTTC. It codes for CASSRLRDSNEQFF.

The chain combines TRBV7-9 with TRBJ1-1, with TRBD1 matching 7 bases. CDR3 size: 12 residues. After removal of 5 bases from V and 7 bases from J, the junction contained 4 bases not matched to a gene. The germline CDR1 and CDR2 sequences are SEHNR and FQNEAQ (reference sequence). In DNA form, the CDR3 reads TGTGCCAGCAGCGCGGGACAGCTTGAAGCTTTCTTT. Residues: CASSAGQLEAFF.

The chain is built from TRBV14 and TRBJ1-1; TRBD1 agrees at 7 bases. This CDR3 has 15 residues. The trim removed 5 bases at V and 7 bases at J, leaving 13 bases unmatched. The germline CDR1 and CDR2 sequences are SGHDN and FVKESK. In nucleotides, the CDR3 is TGTGCCAGCAGCGCCCAAATTCCAGGGGGTGGTGAAGCTTTCTTT. Encoded protein: CASSAQIPGGGEAFF.

This clone has only a few counts. The chain recombines TRBV28 with TRBJ1-1, with 9 bases identical to TRBD1. Germline CDR1 and CDR2: MDHEN and SYDVKM. Losses at the gene ends were 2 bases for V and 4 bases for J; bases not matched to a gene: 11. There are 17 residues in the CDR3. In DNA form, the CDR3 reads TGTGCCAGCAGTTTACCAACTATGACAGGGGGTAGCACTGAAGCTTTCTTT. It yields the protein CASSLPTMTGGSTEAFF.

This clone showed up just a few times. This chain connects TRBV15 to TRBJ1-4, with D hard to call. V lost 0 bases to trimming and J lost 7 bases, with 6 bases between them. In germline, CDR1 is LNHNV, CDR2 YYDKDF (reference sequence). This CDR3 is 13 amino acids long. The CDR3 coding sequence is TGTGCCACCAGCAGAGATATAGTTGAAAAACTGTTTTTT. Translation: CATSRDIVEKLFF.

This clone was detected only a few times. The V call is TRBV3-1 (or the pseudogene TRBV3-2), the J call TRBJ2-1; 7 bases line up with TRBD1. This CDR3 is built from 14 residues. V was pared by 2 bases and J by 8 bases, with 6 bases of the junction left unmatched. Germline V lookup: CDR1 LGHDT, CDR2 YNNKEL (reference sequence). CDR3 amino acids: CASSQNGQAHEQFF. The CDR3 nucleotides are TGTGCCAGCAGCCAAAACGGACAGGCACATGAGCAGTTCTTC.

This rearrangement joins TRBV5-4 to TRBJ2-1; 10 nucleotides align to TRBD2. Germline V gives CDR1 SGHNT, CDR2 YYREEE (reference sequence). V gave up 2 bases and J gave up 7 bases; unmatched junction bases: 6. The CDR3 is made up of 15 amino acids. The CDR3 loop reads CASSLERGGGNEQFF. The CDR3 bases are TGTGCCAGCAGCTTAGAGCGGGGGGGCGGGAATGAGCAGTTCTTC.

This chain links TRBV29-1 with TRBJ2-2, with 10 bases fitting TRBD2. The trim removed 4 bases at V and 2 bases at J, leaving 4 bases unmatched. The CDR3 has 15 amino acids. Per germline, CDR1 SQVTM and CDR2 ANQGSEA. For the CDR3, the DNA is TGCAGCGTTGCAGCGGGAGGGTTTAACACCGGGGAGCTGTTTTTT. Protein sequence: CSVAAGGFNTGELFF.

The chain uses TRBV11-2 and TRBJ1-2, with D uncertain. The CDR3 is 15 amino acids. Germline V gene data show CDR1 as SGHAT and CDR2 as FQNNGV. The V end lost 4 bases, the J end lost 0 bases, and 12 bases lay between the germline ends. The CDR3 here is CASSSVRGANYGYTF. The CDR3 DNA is TGTGCCAGCAGCTCCGTTCGGGGAGCTAACTATGGCTACACCTTC. Full variable domain (remainder filled in from reference TRBV11-2 and TRBJ1-2): EAGVAQSPRYKIIEKRQSVAFWCNPISGHATLYWYQQILGQGPKLLIQFQNNGVVDDSQLPKDRFSAERLKGVDSTLKIQPAKLEDSAVYLCASSSVRGANYGYTFGSGTRLTVV.

The V call is TRBV27, the J call TRBJ2-1; D is tentatively TRBD1 or TRBD2 (10 bases each). CDR3 length: 18 residues. Germline V CDR1 and CDR2: MNHEY, SMNVEV (reference sequence). The V end was cut by 3 bases, the J end by 8 bases, with 26 bases between. The CDR3, as DNA: TGTGCCAGCAGTTTTGGGACAGGGGTAGCGGGGGGTTTCCATGAGCAGTTCTTC. It yields the protein CASSFGTGVAGGFHEQFF.

The V and J genes are TRBV2 and TRBJ2-3; TRBD1 agrees at 10 bases. CDR1 is SNHLY and CDR2 is FYNNEI in the germline V gene. After removal of 4 bases from V and 6 bases from J, the junction contained 7 bases not matched to a gene. This CDR3 has 15 amino acids. CDR3 nucleotide sequence: TGTGCCAGCAGTGTGGGGACAGGGGCCATTGATACGCAGTATTTT. It is translated as CASSVGTGAIDTQYF.

The chain uses TRBV7-2 and TRBJ1-5; 7 bases match TRBD1. Germline CDR1 and CDR2: SGHTA and FQGNSA. The trim removed 1 base at V and 6 bases at J, leaving 6 bases unmatched. The CDR3 sequence is 15 residues long. The CDR3 bases are TGTGCCAGCAGCTTAGGTCAGGGGGTCGGTCAGCCCCAGCATTTT. Its translation is CASSLGQGVGQPQHF.

The rearrangement links TRBV19 to TRBJ1-1; 10 nucleotides match TRBD1. Germline CDR1 LNHDA, CDR2 SQIVND (reference sequence). J was trimmed by 6 bases and V by 3 bases; bases with no gene match: 7. CDR3 size: 15 residues. The CDR3 loop is CASSMHRQGASEAFF. The DNA for the CDR3 is TGTGCCAGTAGTATGCATCGACAGGGGGCCTCTGAAGCTTTCTTT.

The rearrangement joins TRBV4-2 to TRBJ1-2; possible D gene TRBD1, 5 bases. V lost 0 bases, J lost 3 bases, and 11 bases lay in between. The germline V gene has CDR1 LGHNA and CDR2 YNFKEQ. The CDR3 is 15 residues long. In DNA, the CDR3 is TGTGCCAGCAGCCAAGATTCCCCCAGGGACTATGGCTACACCTTC. It yields the protein CASSQDSPRDYGYTF.

V gene TRBV11-2 combines with J gene TRBJ1-1; D call uncertain. The germline V gene has CDR1 SGHAT and CDR2 FQNNGV. This CDR3 comprises 15 residues. V lost 2 bases and J 0 bases, leaving 10 bases between the germline ends. CDR3: CASSLTTGMNTEAFF. Written as DNA, the CDR3 is TGTGCCAGCAGCTTAACGACGGGGATGAACACTGAAGCTTTCTTT.

The chain has TRBV27 and TRBJ2-7; possible D gene TRBD1, 6 bases. CDR1 is MNHEY and CDR2 is SMNVEV in the germline V gene (reference sequence). CDR3 length: 15 amino acids. Trimming stripped 0 bases from V and 3 bases from J, with 12 bases between. Written as DNA, the CDR3 is TGTGCCAGCAGTTTATCGATAGGGGGATTCTACGAGCAGTACTTC. Protein product: CASSLSIGGFYEQYF.

The genes are TRBV2 and TRBJ2-2; 7 bases map to TRBD1. Germline V gives CDR1 SNHLY, CDR2 FYNNEI. This CDR3 has 14 amino acids. V shed 6 bases, J shed 5 bases, and the junction held 6 bases outside the gene matches. CDR3 in amino acids: CASRDRVLTGELFF. CDR3 DNA sequence: TGTGCCAGCAGAGACAGGGTCCTGACCGGGGAGCTGTTTTTT. The full variable domain, in which reference TRBV2 and TRBJ2-2 provide the parts outside the CDR3, is EPEVTQTPSHQVTQMGQEVILRCVPISNHLYFYWYRQILGQKVEFLVSFYNNEISEKSEIFDDQFSVERPDGSNFTLKIRSTKLEDSAMYFCASRDRVLTGELFFGEGSRLTVL.

The V and J genes are TRBV27 and TRBJ2-2, with a tentative D call TRBD2 (6 bases). Germline V lookup: CDR1 MNHEY, CDR2 SMNVEV (reference sequence). This CDR3 comprises 17 residues. V lost 3 bases and J 5 bases, leaving 19 bases between the germline ends. The CDR3 nucleotides are TGTGCCAGCAGTTTTAGGCGGGGTCGAGCGGAGACCGGGGAGCTGTTTTTT. Protein: CASSFRRGRAETGELFF.